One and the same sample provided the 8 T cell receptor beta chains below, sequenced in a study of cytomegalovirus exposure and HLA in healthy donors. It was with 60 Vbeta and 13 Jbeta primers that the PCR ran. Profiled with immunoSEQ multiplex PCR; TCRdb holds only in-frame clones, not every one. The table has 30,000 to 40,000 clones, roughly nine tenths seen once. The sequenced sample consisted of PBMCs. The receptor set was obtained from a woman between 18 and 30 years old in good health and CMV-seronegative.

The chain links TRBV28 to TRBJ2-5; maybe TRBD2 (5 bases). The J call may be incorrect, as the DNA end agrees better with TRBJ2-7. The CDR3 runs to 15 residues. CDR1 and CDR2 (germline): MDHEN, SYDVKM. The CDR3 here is CASSPPDSETYEQYF. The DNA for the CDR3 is TGTGCCAGCAGTCCCCCGGACTCGGAAACCTACGAGCAGTACTTC.

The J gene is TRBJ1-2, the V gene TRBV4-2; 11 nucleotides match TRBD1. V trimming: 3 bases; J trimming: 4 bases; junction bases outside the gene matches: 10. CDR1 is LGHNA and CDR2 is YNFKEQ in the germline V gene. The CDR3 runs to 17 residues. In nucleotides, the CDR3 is TGTGCCAGCAGCCAGCCCTCCGGGACAGGGGGAACCTATGGCTACACCTTC. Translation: CASSQPSGTGGTYGYTF.

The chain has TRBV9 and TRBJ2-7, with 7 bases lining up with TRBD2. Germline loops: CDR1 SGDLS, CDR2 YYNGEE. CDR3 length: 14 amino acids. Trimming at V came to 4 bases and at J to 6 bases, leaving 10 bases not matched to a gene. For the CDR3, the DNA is TGTGCCAGCAGCCCTTTTGCGGGAGTGTCCGAGCAGTACTTC. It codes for CASSPFAGVSEQYF.

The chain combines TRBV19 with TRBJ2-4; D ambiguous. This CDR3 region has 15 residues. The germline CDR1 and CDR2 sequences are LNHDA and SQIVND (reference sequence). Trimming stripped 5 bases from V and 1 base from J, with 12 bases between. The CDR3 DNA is TGTGCCAGTAGTCCTCAATCAGCGGCCAAAAACATTCAGTACTTC. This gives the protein CASSPQSAAKNIQYF.

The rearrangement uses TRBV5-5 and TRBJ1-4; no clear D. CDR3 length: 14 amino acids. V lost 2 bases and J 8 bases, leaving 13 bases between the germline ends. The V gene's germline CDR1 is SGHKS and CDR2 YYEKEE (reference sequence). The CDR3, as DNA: TGTGCCAGCAGCTTCCTCATCCAGGAAGAAAAACTGTTTTTT. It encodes CASSFLIQEEKLFF.

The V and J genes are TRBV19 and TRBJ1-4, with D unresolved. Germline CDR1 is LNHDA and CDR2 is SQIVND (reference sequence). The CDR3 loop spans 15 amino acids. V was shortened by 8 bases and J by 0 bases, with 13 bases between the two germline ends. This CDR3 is CASSRVISTNEKLFF. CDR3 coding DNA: TGTGCCAGTTCACGGGTGATCTCAACTAATGAAAAACTGTTTTTT.

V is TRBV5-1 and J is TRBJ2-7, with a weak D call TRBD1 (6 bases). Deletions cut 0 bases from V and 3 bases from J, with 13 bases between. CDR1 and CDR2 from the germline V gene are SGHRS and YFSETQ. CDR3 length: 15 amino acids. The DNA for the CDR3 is TGCGCCAGCAGCTTGGCCCGGGACACCAACTACGAGCAGTACTTC. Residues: CASSLARDTNYEQYF.

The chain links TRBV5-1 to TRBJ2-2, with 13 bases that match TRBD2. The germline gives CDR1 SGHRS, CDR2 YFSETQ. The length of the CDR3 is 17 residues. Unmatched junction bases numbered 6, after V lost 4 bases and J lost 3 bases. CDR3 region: CASSVGLAGVDTGELFF. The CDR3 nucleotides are TGCGCCAGCAGCGTAGGACTAGCGGGAGTAGACACCGGGGAGCTGTTTTTT.